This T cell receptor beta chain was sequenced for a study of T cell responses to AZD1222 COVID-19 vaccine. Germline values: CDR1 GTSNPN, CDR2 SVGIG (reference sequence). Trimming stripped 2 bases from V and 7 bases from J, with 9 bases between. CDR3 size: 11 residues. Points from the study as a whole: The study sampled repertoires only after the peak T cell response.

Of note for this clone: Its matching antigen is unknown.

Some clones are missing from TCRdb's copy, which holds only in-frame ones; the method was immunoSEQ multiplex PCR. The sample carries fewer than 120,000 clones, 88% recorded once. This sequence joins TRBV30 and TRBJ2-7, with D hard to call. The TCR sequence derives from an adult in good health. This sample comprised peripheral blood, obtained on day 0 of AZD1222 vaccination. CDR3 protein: CAWSFIGEQYF. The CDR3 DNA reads TGTGCCTGGAGTTTCATCGGGGAGCAGTACTTC.